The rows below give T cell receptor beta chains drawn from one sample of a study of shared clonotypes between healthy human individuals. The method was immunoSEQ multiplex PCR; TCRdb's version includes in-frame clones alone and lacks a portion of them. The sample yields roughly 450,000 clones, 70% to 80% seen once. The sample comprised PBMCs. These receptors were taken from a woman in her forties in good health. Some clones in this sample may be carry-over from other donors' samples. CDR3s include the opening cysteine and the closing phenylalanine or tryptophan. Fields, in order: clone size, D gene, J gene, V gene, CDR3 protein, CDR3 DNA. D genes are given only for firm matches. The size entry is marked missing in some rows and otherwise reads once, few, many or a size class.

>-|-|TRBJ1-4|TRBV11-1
CASSGGRVEKLFF
TGTGCCAGCAGCGGGGGACGAGTCGAAAAACTGTTTTTT
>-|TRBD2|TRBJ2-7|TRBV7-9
CASSFGRGGGYEQYF
TGTGCCAGCAGCTTCGGGAGAGGCGGGGGTTACGAGCAGTACTTC
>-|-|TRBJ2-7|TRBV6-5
CASSTAGEQYF
TGTGCCAGCAGCACTGCGGGCGAGCAGTACTTC
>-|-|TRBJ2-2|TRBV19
CASSMRAGYTGELFF
TGTGCCAGCAGTATGCGGGCGGGCTACACCGGGGAGCTGTTTTTT
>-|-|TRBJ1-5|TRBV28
CASRIRDYYSNQPQHF
TGTGCCAGCAGAATCCGAGACTATTATAGCAATCAGCCCCAGCATTTT
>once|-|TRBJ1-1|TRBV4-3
CASSPNLRTVNTEAFF
TGCGCCAGCAGCCCTAACCTTCGGACAGTGAACACTGAAGCTTTCTTT
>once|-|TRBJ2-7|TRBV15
CATSRDRGTLSSYEQYF
TGTGCCACCAGCAGAGATCGAGGGACACTAAGCTCCTACGAGCAGTACTTC
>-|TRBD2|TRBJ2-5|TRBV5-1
CASSLELPASGKTQYF
TGCGCCAGCAGCTTGGAGCTGCCGGCGAGCGGGAAGACCCAGTACTTC
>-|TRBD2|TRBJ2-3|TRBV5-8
CASSSGLASQDTQYF
TGTGCCAGCAGCTCTGGACTAGCGTCACAGGATACGCAGTATTTT
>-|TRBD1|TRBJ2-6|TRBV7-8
CASSLDDRGDGANVLTF
TGTGCCAGCAGCTTAGACGACAGGGGGGACGGGGCCAACGTCCTGACTTTC
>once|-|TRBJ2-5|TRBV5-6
CASSYQETQYF
TGTGCCAGCTCCTACCAAGAGACCCAGTACTTC
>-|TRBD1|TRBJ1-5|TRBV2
CASSRQGGVNQPQHF
TGTGCCAGCAGTAGACAGGGGGGAGTGAATCAGCCCCAGCATTTT
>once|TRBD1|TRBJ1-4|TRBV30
CAWSEGTGSQYEKLFF
TGTGCCTGGAGTGAGGGGACAGGATCCCAATATGAAAAACTGTTTTTT
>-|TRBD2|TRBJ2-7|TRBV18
CASSPTFVAGEIYEQYF
TGTGCCAGCTCACCGACCTTTGTGGCGGGAGAGATCTACGAGCAGTACTTC
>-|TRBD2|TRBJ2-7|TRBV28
CASRSSGATYEQYF
TGTGCCAGCAGAAGTAGCGGGGCAACCTACGAGCAGTACTTC
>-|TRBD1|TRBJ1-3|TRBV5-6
CASATGGSGNTIYF
TGTGCCAGCGCGACAGGGGGCTCTGGAAACACCATATATTTT
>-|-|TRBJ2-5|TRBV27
CASSLSVGSQETQYF
TGTGCCAGCAGTTTATCTGTGGGCAGCCAAGAGACCCAGTACTTC
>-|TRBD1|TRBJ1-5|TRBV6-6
CASTPDRDGQPQHF
TGTGCCAGCACCCCCGACAGGGACGGTCAGCCCCAGCATTTT
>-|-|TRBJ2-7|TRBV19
CASSIGAGQGYEQYF
TGTGCCAGTAGTATAGGTGCGGGGCAGGGCTACGAGCAGTACTTC
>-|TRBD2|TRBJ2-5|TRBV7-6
CASRAPLAGGGETQYF
TGTGCCAGCAGGGCCCCCTTAGCGGGAGGAGGGGAGACCCAGTACTTC
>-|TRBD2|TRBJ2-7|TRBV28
CASSARGLAGRF
TGTGCCAGCAGTGCAAGGGGGCTAGCGGGAAGGTTC
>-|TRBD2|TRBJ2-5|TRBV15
CATSRGEGGSQETQYF
TGTGCCACCAGCAGAGGGGAAGGCGGGAGTCAAGAGACCCAGTACTTC
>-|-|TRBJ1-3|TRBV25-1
CASSETGGAGNTIYF
TGTGCCAGCAGTGAAACTGGAGGGGCCGGAAACACCATATATTTT
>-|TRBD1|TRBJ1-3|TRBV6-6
CASSGQGSGNTIYF
TGTGCCAGCAGCGGACAGGGATCCGGAAACACCATATATTTT
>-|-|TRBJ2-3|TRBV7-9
CASSLGVHSGLTDTQYF
TGTGCCAGCAGCTTAGGAGTTCATAGCGGACTCACAGATACGCAGTATTTT
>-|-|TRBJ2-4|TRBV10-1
CASSQKTEPGWIQYF
TGCGCCAGCAGTCAAAAGACGGAACCGGGTTGGATTCAGTACTTC
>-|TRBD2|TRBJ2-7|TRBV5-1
CASSPGLAGGPRYEQYF
TGCGCCAGCAGCCCCGGACTAGCGGGAGGGCCGAGGTACGAGCAGTACTTC
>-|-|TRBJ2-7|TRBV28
CASSPFSRDEQYF
TGTGCCAGCAGTCCCTTCTCTCGCGACGAGCAGTACTTC
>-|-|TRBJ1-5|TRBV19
CASSPGQLSNQPQHF
TGTGCCAGTAGTCCCGGACAGTTAAGCAATCAGCCCCAGCATTTT
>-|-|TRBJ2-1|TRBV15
CATSRDRFGKQFF
TGTGCCACCAGCAGAGATCGGTTCGGCAAGCAGTTCTTC
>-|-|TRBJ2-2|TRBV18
CASSRVTGPTGELFF
TGTGCCAGCTCACGGGTGACAGGCCCCACCGGGGAGCTGTTTTTT
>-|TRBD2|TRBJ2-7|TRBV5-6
CASSLGLAGVLSYEQYF
TGTGCCAGCAGCTTGGGGTTAGCGGGAGTTCTCTCCTACGAGCAGTACTTC
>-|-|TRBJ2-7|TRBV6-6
CASSSLRGYEQYF
TGTGCCAGCAGTTCCCTCAGGGGCTACGAGCAGTACTTC
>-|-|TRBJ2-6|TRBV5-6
CASSLAGGAPSGANVLTF
TGTGCCAGCAGCTTGGCGGGGGGCGCACCCTCTGGGGCCAACGTCCTGACTTTC
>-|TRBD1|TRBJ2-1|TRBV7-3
CASSLGQGLENEQFF
TGTGCCAGCAGCCTTGGACAGGGTCTGGAGAATGAGCAGTTCTTC
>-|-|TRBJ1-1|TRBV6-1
CASSAYSGTSNTEAFF
TGTGCCAGCAGTGCTTACTCCGGGACATCGAACACTGAAGCTTTCTTT
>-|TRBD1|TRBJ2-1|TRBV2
CASSEEGQGASYNEQFF
TGTGCCAGCAGTGAAGAAGGACAGGGGGCATCCTACAATGAGCAGTTCTTC